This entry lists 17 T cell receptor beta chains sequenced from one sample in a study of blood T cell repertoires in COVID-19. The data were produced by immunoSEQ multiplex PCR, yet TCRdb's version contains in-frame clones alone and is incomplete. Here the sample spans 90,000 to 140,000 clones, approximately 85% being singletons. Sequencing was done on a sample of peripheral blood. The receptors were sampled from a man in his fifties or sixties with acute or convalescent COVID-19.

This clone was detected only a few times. The CDR3 sequence: CASSLGLTEPYEQYF. For the CDR3, the DNA is TGTGCCAGCAGCTTGGGCCTTACTGAGCCCTACGAGCAGTACTTC. The V gene is TRBV5-6, the J gene TRBJ2-7, with no clear D. Trimming cost V 0 bases and J 2 bases, with 12 bases left between them. CDR1 is SGHDT, CDR2 YYEEEE, per germline. The CDR3 has 15 amino acids.

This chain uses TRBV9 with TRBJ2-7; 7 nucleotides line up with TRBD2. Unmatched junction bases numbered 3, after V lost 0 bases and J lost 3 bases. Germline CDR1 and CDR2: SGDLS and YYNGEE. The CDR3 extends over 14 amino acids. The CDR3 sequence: CASSVGAGDYEQYF. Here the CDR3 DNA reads TGTGCCAGCAGCGTAGGGGCGGGGGACTACGAGCAGTACTTC.

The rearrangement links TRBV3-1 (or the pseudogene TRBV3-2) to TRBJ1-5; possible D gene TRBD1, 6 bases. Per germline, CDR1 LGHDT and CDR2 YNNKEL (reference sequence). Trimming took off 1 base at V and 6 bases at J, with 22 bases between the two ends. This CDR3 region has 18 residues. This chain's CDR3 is CASSQGYVGGSGVQPQHF. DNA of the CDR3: TGTGCCAGCAGCCAAGGATACGTAGGGGGAAGCGGGGTTCAGCCCCAGCATTTT.

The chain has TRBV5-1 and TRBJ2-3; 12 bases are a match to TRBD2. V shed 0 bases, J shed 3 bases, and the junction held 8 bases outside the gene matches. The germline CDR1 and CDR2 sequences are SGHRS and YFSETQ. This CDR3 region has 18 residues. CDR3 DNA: TGCGCCAGCAGCTTGGGGACTAGCGGGATAAAGTATACAGATACGCAGTATTTT. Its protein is CASSLGTSGIKYTDTQYF.

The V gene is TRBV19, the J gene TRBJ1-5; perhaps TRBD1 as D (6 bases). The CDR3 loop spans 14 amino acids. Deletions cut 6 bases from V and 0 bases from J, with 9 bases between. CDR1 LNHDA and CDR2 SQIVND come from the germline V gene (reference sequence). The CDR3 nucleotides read TGTGCCAGTAGAATGGGACATAGCAATCAGCCCCAGCATTTT. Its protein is CASRMGHSNQPQHF.

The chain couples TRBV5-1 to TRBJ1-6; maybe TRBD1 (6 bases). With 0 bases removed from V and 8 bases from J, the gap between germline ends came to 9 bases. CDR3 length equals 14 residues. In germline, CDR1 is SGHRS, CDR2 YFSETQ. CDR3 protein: CASSLDRADSPLHF. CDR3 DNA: TGCGCCAGCAGCTTGGACAGGGCTGATTCACCCCTCCACTTT.

The CDR3 loop is CASGSGEANYGYTF. The CDR3 DNA reads as TGCGCCAGCGGGAGCGGAGAAGCCAACTATGGCTACACCTTC. This chain links TRBV10-2 with TRBJ1-2; D is unclear. V shed 8 bases and J shed 2 bases, with 15 bases lying between them. The germline V gene has CDR1 WSHSY and CDR2 SAAADI. The CDR3 runs 14 residues.

The CDR3 protein is CASSTGGRSYEQYF. CDR3 DNA: TGCGCCAGCAGCACAGGGGGACGCTCCTACGAGCAGTACTTC. The chain employs TRBV5-1 and TRBJ2-7; TRBD1 matches at 8 bases. Germline V gives CDR1 SGHRS, CDR2 YFSETQ. Losses at the gene ends were 4 bases for V and 0 bases for J; bases not matched to a gene: 3. CDR3 length: 14 residues.

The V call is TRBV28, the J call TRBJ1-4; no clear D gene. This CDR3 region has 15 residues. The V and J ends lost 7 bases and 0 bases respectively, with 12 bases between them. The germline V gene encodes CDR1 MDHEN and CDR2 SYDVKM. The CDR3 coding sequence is TGTGCCAGCACCCCCGCGGATGCAACTAATGAAAAACTGTTTTTT. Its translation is CASTPADATNEKLFF.

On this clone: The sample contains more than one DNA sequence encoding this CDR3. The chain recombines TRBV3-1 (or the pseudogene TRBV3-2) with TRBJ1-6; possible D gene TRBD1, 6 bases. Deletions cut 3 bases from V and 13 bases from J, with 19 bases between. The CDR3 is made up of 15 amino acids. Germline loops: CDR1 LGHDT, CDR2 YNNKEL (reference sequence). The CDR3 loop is CASSQEDSLTSPLHF. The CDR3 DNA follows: TGTGCCAGCAGCCAGGAGGACAGTTTGACTTCGCCCCTCCACTTT.

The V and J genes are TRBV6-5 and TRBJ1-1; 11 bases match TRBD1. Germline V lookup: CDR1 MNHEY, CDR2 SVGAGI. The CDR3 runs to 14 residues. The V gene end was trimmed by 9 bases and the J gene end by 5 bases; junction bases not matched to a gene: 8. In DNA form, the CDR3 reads TGTGCCAGTTTAAGGGACAGGGGGTTTACTGAAGCTTTCTTT. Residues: CASLRDRGFTEAFF.

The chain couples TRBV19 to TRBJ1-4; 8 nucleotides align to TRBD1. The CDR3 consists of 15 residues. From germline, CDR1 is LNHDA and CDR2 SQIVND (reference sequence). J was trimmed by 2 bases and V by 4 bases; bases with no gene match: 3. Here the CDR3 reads CASSKNRGTNEKLFF. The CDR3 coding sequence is TGTGCCAGTAGTAAAAACAGGGGGACTAATGAAAAACTGTTTTTT. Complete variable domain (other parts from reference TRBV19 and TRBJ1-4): DGGITQSPKYLFRKEGQNVTLSCEQNLNHDAMYWYRQDPGQGLRLIYYSQIVNDFQKGDIAEGYSVSREKKESFPLTVTSAQKNPTAFYLCASSKNRGTNEKLFFGSGTQLSVL.

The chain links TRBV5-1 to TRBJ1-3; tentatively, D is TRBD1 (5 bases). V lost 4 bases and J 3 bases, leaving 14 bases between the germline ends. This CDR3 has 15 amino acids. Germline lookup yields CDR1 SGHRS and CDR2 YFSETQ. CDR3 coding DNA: TGCGCCAGCAGCCCCACCAGGGCCGGTGGAAACACCATATATTTT. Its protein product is CASSPTRAGGNTIYF.

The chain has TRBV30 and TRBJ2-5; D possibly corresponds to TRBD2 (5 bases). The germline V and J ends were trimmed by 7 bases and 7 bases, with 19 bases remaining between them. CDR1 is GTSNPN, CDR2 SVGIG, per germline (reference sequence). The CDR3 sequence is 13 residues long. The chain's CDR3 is CASQEEQMLTQYF. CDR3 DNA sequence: TGTGCCTCCCAGGAGGAGCAAATGTTGACCCAGTACTTC.

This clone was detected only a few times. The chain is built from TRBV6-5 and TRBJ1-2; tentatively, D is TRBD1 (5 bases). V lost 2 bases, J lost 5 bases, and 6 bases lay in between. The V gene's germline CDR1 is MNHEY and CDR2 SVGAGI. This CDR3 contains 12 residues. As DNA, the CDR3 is TGTGCCAGCAGTTACGGGGGGTATGGCTACACCTTC. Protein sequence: CASSYGGYGYTF.

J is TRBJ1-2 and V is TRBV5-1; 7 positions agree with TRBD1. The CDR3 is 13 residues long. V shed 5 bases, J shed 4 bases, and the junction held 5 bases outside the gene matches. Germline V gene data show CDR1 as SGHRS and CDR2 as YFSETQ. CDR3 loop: CASSSEGAYGYTF. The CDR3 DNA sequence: TGCGCCAGCAGTTCGGAGGGGGCCTATGGCTACACCTTC.

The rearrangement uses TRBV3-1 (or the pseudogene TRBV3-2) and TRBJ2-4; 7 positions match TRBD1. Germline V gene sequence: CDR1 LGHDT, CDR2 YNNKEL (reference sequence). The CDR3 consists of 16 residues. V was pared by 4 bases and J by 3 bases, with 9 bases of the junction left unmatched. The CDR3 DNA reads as TGTGCCAGCAGCCCCAGGACAGGACCAGGCAAAAACATTCAGTACTTC. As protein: CASSPRTGPGKNIQYF.